Below, 21 T cell receptor beta chains from the same sample are listed, as sequenced in a study of CD8 T cells in ankylosing spondylitis. Study-wide points: A TCR beta motif of under 10 highly homologous variants seemed to mark ankylosing spondylitis blood.

The antigens for these receptors are not known. MiXCR, applied by TCRdb to the 5' RACE reads, yields one record per CDR3 protein. Seen here are more than 400,000 distinct CDR3 sequences, over 4% observed once, and the top ten hold roughly 3.5%. Sequencing was done on a sample of blood, either unsorted or a sorted T cell fraction (not recorded which). Source of these receptors: a male donor with ankylosing spondylitis.

This clonotype was observed a few times. The chain uses TRBV20-1 and TRBJ2-3; no reliable D call. Germline CDR1 reads DFQATT; CDR2 reads SNEGSKA (reference sequence). Trimming stripped 0 bases from V and 4 bases from J, with 8 bases between. The CDR3 totals 13 residues. The CDR3 spells CSARDPWADTQYF. In DNA form, the CDR3 reads TGCAGTGCTAGAGATCCGTGGGCAGATACGCAGTATTTT.

This clonotype occurred a few times. CDR3 amino acids: CSAVLAGGRTDTQYF. The DNA for the CDR3 is TGCAGCGCTGTCTTAGCGGGGGGCCGCACAGATACGCAGTATTTT. This chain joins TRBV29-1 and TRBJ2-3; TRBD2 aligns across 10 bases. V was clipped by 7 bases and J by 1 base; unmatched bases: 8. The CDR3 covers 15 residues. CDR1 and CDR2 from the germline V gene are SQVTM and ANQGSEA.

This clonotype was observed at least ten times. The CDR3: CASSFVPGSNYGYTF. CDR3 DNA sequence: TGTGCCAGCAGCTTTGTACCAGGGTCTAACTATGGCTACACCTTC. The V call is TRBV5-5, the J call TRBJ1-2, with a possible D match to TRBD1 (5 bases). V was clipped by 2 bases and J by 0 bases, with 11 bases between them. From germline, CDR1 is SGHKS and CDR2 YYEKEE (reference sequence). The CDR3 has 15 residues. The whole variable domain, remainder taken from reference TRBV5-5 and TRBJ1-2, is DAGVTQSPTHLIKTRGQQVTLRCSPISGHKSVSWYQQVLGQGPQFIFQYYEKEERGRGNFPDRFSARQFPNYSSELNVNALLLGDSALYLCASSFVPGSNYGYTFGSGTRLTVV.

In its sample, this clonotype was seen many times. This chain links TRBV9 with TRBJ2-7; 9 bases match TRBD2. V lost 0 bases and J lost 5; bases outside the gene matches: 6. Germline V gene data show CDR1 as SGDLS and CDR2 as YYNGEE. This CDR3 comprises 15 residues. The CDR3 sequence is CASSVAISGRHEQYF. Written as DNA, the CDR3 is TGTGCCAGCAGCGTAGCTATTAGCGGGAGACACGAGCAGTACTTC.

Many counts were recorded for this clonotype. This chain connects TRBV12-3 or TRBV12-4 to TRBJ1-5; 8 nucleotides line up with TRBD1. Trimming took 7 bases from V and 7 from J; bases not matched to a gene: 12. CDR3 length: 15 residues. CDR3 amino acids: CASNPTRGPGQPQHF. The CDR3 DNA follows: TGTGCCAGCAATCCGACCAGGGGGCCAGGGCAGCCCCAGCATTTT.

This clonotype was recorded only once. V gene TRBV20-1 combines with J gene TRBJ2-1; TRBD2 agrees at 13 bases. This CDR3 region has 14 residues. Per germline, CDR1 DFQATT and CDR2 SNEGSKA (reference sequence). The ends lost 7 bases at V and 10 bases at J; junction bases unmatched: 10. The chain's CDR3 is CSVATSGRPGEQFF. CDR3 sequence (DNA): TGCAGTGTTGCGACTAGCGGGAGGCCGGGGGAGCAGTTCTTC.

This clonotype was seen at least ten times. CDR3 region: CASSLPARDSIPYEQYF. CDR3 in DNA: TGTGCCAGCAGCTTACCGGCCCGGGACAGTATACCCTACGAGCAGTACTTC. V is TRBV7-9 and J is TRBJ2-7; 7 bases agree with TRBD1. The ends lost 2 bases at V and 2 bases at J; junction bases unmatched: 12. The CDR3 extends over 17 amino acids. Germline V lookup: CDR1 SEHNR, CDR2 FQNEAQ (reference sequence). Supplemented by reference TRBV7-9 and TRBJ2-7, the full variable domain reads DTGVSQNPRHKITKRGQNVTFRCDPISEHNRLYWYRQTLGQGPEFLTYFQNEAQLEKSRLLSDRFSAERPKGSFSTLEIQRTEQGDSAMYLCASSLPARDSIPYEQYFGPGTRLTVT.

The sample holds many counts of this clonotype. V and J are TRBV6-2 or TRBV6-3 and TRBJ1-2; D is unresolved. Looked up from germline, CDR1 is MNHEY and CDR2 is SVGEGT. The length of the CDR3 is 12 residues. The germline V and J ends were trimmed by 7 bases and 5 bases, with 11 bases remaining between them. CDR3 in DNA: TGTGCCAGCACCCAGGCGGCTTATGGCTACACCTTC. It yields the protein CASTQAAYGYTF.

This clonotype was seen repeatedly, ten times or more. The junction differs from germline at one of its ends, possibly a read error. The chain combines TRBV6-2 or TRBV6-3 with TRBJ2-5; weak D call: TRBD2 (6 bases). CDR1 and CDR2 from the germline V gene are MNHEY and SVGEGT. This CDR3 region has 14 residues. CDR3 in DNA: TGTGCCAGCAGTTGGAGGGACGCACAAGGGACCCAGTACTTC. Its protein is CASSWRDAQGTQYF.

There are many counts of this clonotype. This rearrangement joins TRBV6-2 or TRBV6-3 to TRBJ1-2; D remains unclear. Looked up from germline, CDR1 is MNHEY and CDR2 is SVGEGT. Trimming stripped 2 bases from V and 4 bases from J, with 8 bases between. The CDR3 runs 13 residues. The CDR3 region has the DNA TGTGCCAGCAGTTACAGCCGAGCCTATGGCTACACCTTC. Its translation is CASSYSRAYGYTF.

The chain combines TRBV30 with TRBJ2-1; D is possibly TRBD1 or TRBD2 (5 bases each). CDR1 and CDR2 (germline): GTSNPN, SVGIG (reference sequence). The CDR3 totals 13 residues. V was clipped by 3 bases and J by 5 bases, with 11 bases between them. CDR3 sequence reads: CAWRRGSNNEQFF. The CDR3, as DNA: TGTGCCTGGAGGAGGGGCTCGAACAATGAGCAGTTCTTC.

This clonotype was detected ten times or more. J is TRBJ2-7 and V is TRBV5-1, with 8 bases that match TRBD1. Germline V gene sequence: CDR1 SGHRS, CDR2 YFSETQ. The CDR3 extends over 14 amino acids. The trim removed 4 bases at V and 11 bases at J, leaving 14 bases unmatched. CDR3 sequence: CASSPTPDREKEYF. CDR3 DNA sequence: TGCGCCAGCAGCCCTACACCGGACAGGGAAAAGGAGTACTTC.

Ten or more counts support this clonotype. The chain has TRBV6-2 or TRBV6-3 and TRBJ2-4, with TRBD2 identical over 8 bases. This CDR3 comprises 21 residues. Per germline, CDR1 MNHEY and CDR2 SVGEGT. J was trimmed by 3 bases and V by 5 bases; bases with no gene match: 24. The CDR3 sequence: CASSPRPGGEFFRAGKNIQYF. The CDR3 region has the DNA TGTGCCAGCAGTCCTCGGCCGGGGGGGGAATTCTTTAGAGCCGGCAAAAACATTCAGTACTTC.

This clonotype was observed many times. The genes are TRBV5-1 and TRBJ1-2; D unresolved. This CDR3 region has 14 residues. The ends were cut back, 0 bases at V and 8 bases at J, with 14 bases in the middle. Germline assignment: CDR1 SGHRS and CDR2 YFSETQ. The CDR3 protein is CASSLGAFSGGYTF. The CDR3 region has the DNA TGCGCCAGCAGCTTGGGGGCCTTCTCCGGCGGCTACACCTTC.

This clonotype turned up a few times. The genes are TRBV5-1 and TRBJ2-5; D uncertain. The V end lost 3 bases, the J end lost 0 bases, and 9 bases lay between the germline ends. The CDR3 loop spans 14 amino acids. CDR1 SGHRS and CDR2 YFSETQ come from the germline V gene. The CDR3 nucleotides are TGCGCCAGCAGCTCCCGGACGGACCAAGAGACCCAGTACTTC. Encoded protein: CASSSRTDQETQYF.

This clonotype was detected ten times or more. V is TRBV10-3 and J is TRBJ2-3, with D possibly being TRBD1 (6 bases). V was pared by 6 bases and J by 2 bases, with 12 bases between. Germline-derived CDR1 and CDR2 are ENHRY and SYGVKD. This CDR3 spans 14 amino acids. The CDR3 nucleotides read TGTGCCATCAGCCTCCGGGACACCACAGATACGCAGTATTTT. Translating gives CAISLRDTTDTQYF.

This clonotype was seen a few times. The gene calls are TRBV2 and TRBJ2-2; D gene unclear. Germline V lookup: CDR1 SNHLY, CDR2 FYNNEI. V lost 6 bases, J lost 2 bases, and 7 bases lay in between. This CDR3 contains 13 residues. CDR3 in amino acids: CASRGSNTGELFF. The CDR3 bases are TGTGCCAGCAGGGGCAGCAACACCGGGGAGCTGTTTTTT.

This clonotype was observed a handful of times. This chain joins TRBV7-2 and TRBJ2-4; TRBD1 matches 11 bases. Germline V gene data show CDR1 as SGHTA and CDR2 as FQGNSA. The CDR3 extends over 16 amino acids. Trimming removed 4 bases from V and 2 bases from J; junction bases left unmatched: 4. The DNA for the CDR3 is TGTGCCAGCAGCTCGGGACAGGGGGGGTCCAAAAACATTCAGTACTTC. This translates into CASSSGQGGSKNIQYF.

This clonotype has a count of ten or more. This rearrangement joins TRBV7-2 to TRBJ1-2, with D tentatively TRBD1 (5 bases). The CDR3 has 13 residues. The germline V gene encodes CDR1 SGHTA and CDR2 FQGNSA. The V gene lost 6 bases and the J gene lost 9 bases, with 17 bases spanning the gap. CDR3 region: CASSYRDPRSYTF. CDR3 nucleotide sequence: TGTGCCAGCAGTTACCGGGACCCCAGGAGCTACACCTTC.

This clonotype was seen at least ten times. The chain carries TRBV4-2 and TRBJ1-3; D gene ambiguous. The germline gives CDR1 LGHNA, CDR2 YNFKEQ. The CDR3 has 15 residues. V lost 0 bases and J lost 8, with 14 bases in between. CDR3 nucleotide sequence: TGTGCCAGCAGCCAAGATCTCGGACGTCCGGACACCATATATTTT. It specifies CASSQDLGRPDTIYF.

This clonotype was recorded many times. The chain recombines TRBV25-1 with TRBJ1-2; no firm D call. From germline, CDR1 is MGHDK and CDR2 SYGVNS. The CDR3 is 13 residues long. Trimming took 3 bases from V and 3 from J, leaving 8 bases between them. In DNA form, the CDR3 reads TGTGCCAGCAGTGACGGCAGATACTATGGCTACACCTTC. It is translated as CASSDGRYYGYTF.